Below, 29 T cell receptor beta chains from the same sample are listed, as sequenced in a study of blood T cell repertoires in COVID-19. Profiled with immunoSEQ multiplex PCR; TCRdb holds only in-frame clones, not every one. The table has approximately 200,000 clones, around 84% seen once. The sequenced material came from PBMCs or T cells enriched from blood (not recorded which). The source of these receptors is a man aged 35-49 years who had recovered from COVID-19.

J is TRBJ2-7 and V is TRBV7-9; weak D call: TRBD1 (5 bases). The V and J ends lost 1 base and 2 bases respectively, with 9 bases between them. The CDR3 has 14 amino acids. Looked up from germline, CDR1 is SEHNR and CDR2 is FQNEAQ (reference sequence). The CDR3 loop is CASSLDRYPYEQYF. CDR3 nucleotide sequence: TGTGCCAGCAGCTTAGACAGGTACCCCTACGAGCAGTACTTC.

This rearrangement joins TRBV5-1 to TRBJ2-7, with unresolved D. The CDR3 consists of 14 residues. Trimming removed 0 bases at V and 2 bases at J, with 9 bases between. Germline loops: CDR1 SGHRS, CDR2 YFSETQ. The CDR3 sequence is CASSLVEVPYEQYF. For the CDR3, the DNA is TGCGCCAGCAGCTTGGTCGAGGTCCCCTACGAGCAGTACTTC.

As regards this clone: This sample includes further DNA sequences coding for the same CDR3. The chain links TRBV5-4 to TRBJ2-5, with D possibly TRBD1 on 5 matching bases. V was shortened by 0 bases and J by 3 bases, with 6 bases between the two germline ends. The CDR3 length is 13 residues. Germline V lookup: CDR1 SGHNT, CDR2 YYREEE (reference sequence). The CDR3, as DNA: TGTGCCAGCAGCTTGGGCAGGGAAGAGACCCAGTACTTC. Translating it yields CASSLGREETQYF. Together with reference TRBV5-4 and TRBJ2-5, the CDR3 gives the full variable domain: ETGVTQSPTHLIKTRGQQVTLRCSSQSGHNTVSWYQQALGQGPQFIFQYYREEENGRGNFPPRFSGLQFPNYSSELNVNALELDDSALYLCASSLGREETQYFGPGTRLLVL.

The V call is TRBV28, the J call TRBJ2-3; 14 bases line up with TRBD2. The V gene's germline CDR1 is MDHEN and CDR2 SYDVKM. V lost 4 bases, J lost 8 bases, and 8 bases stayed unmatched. The CDR3 length is 16 residues. The CDR3 here is CASSSGLAGVGVTQYF. The CDR3 DNA follows: TGTGCCAGCAGTTCGGGACTAGCGGGAGTTGGGGTTACGCAGTATTTT.

This chain joins TRBV3-1 (or the pseudogene TRBV3-2) and TRBJ2-5; maybe TRBD2 (6 bases). Trimming stripped 2 bases from V and 5 bases from J, with 15 bases between. Looked up from germline, CDR1 is LGHDT and CDR2 is YNNKEL (reference sequence). This CDR3 spans 15 amino acids. The CDR3 DNA is TGTGCCAGCAGCCAACCCGGGGGTCGGTGGGAGACCCAGTACTTC. This gives the protein CASSQPGGRWETQYF.

The chain couples TRBV25-1 to TRBJ1-2, with 12 bases identical to TRBD1. The CDR3 runs to 16 residues. Per the germline V gene, CDR1 is MGHDK and CDR2 is SYGVNS. The ends lost 5 bases at V and 4 bases at J; junction bases unmatched: 8. CDR3 protein: CASSPRDRGLSYGYTF. The CDR3 DNA reads TGTGCCAGCAGTCCTAGGGACAGGGGGCTTAGCTATGGCTACACCTTC.

This chain connects TRBV19 to TRBJ2-3; 9 nucleotides match TRBD1. Germline loops: CDR1 LNHDA, CDR2 SQIVND (reference sequence). This CDR3 is built from 15 residues. With 7 bases clipped from V and 0 bases from J, the junction kept 5 bases outside the gene matches. The CDR3 bases are TGTGCCAGTAATAACAGGGGGCCTAGCACAGATACGCAGTATTTT. Residues: CASNNRGPSTDTQYF.

The chain joins TRBV30 to TRBJ2-7; TRBD2 matches 10 bases. Germline V gene sequence: CDR1 GTSNPN, CDR2 SVGIG (reference sequence). J was trimmed by 3 bases and V by 0 bases; bases with no gene match: 2. CDR3 length equals 14 residues. The DNA of the CDR3 is TGTGCCTGGAGTGTCACTAGCGGGATCTACGAGCAGTACTTC. Translation gives CAWSVTSGIYEQYF.

The chain couples TRBV7-3 to TRBJ2-3, with 8 bases identical to TRBD2. Germline V gene data show CDR1 as SGHTA and CDR2 as FQGTGA. The CDR3 has 15 residues. V lost 6 bases and J lost 0; bases outside the gene matches: 5. CDR3 loop: CASRLAGVSTDTQYF. As DNA, the CDR3 is TGTGCCAGCAGGCTAGCGGGCGTTAGCACAGATACGCAGTATTTT.

There are a few counts of this clone. The gene calls are TRBV4-1 and TRBJ2-7; no firm D call. This CDR3 is built from 14 residues. The germline CDR1 and CDR2 sequences are MGHRA and YSYEKL. Between the trimmed V and J ends, which lost 3 bases and 3 bases, there was a span of 12 bases. CDR3 sequence: CASSHVSDFYEQYF. The CDR3 bases are TGCGCCAGCAGCCACGTCAGTGACTTCTACGAGCAGTACTTC.

This clone was observed a single time. The chain combines TRBV9 with TRBJ1-1; 7 bases agree with TRBD1. Trimming took 3 bases from V and 2 from J; bases not matched to a gene: 4. This CDR3 is 14 amino acids long. Germline V gives CDR1 SGDLS, CDR2 YYNGEE. The CDR3 region has the DNA TGTGCCAGCAGCGAGACAGGGAGTAACACTGAAGCTTTCTTT. Its translation is CASSETGSNTEAFF.

This clone was seen only a few times. The chain employs TRBV29-1 and TRBJ2-7, with 8 bases fitting TRBD2. V lost 6 bases and J lost 6; bases outside the gene matches: 4. The CDR3 has 11 amino acids. Germline loops: CDR1 SQVTM, CDR2 ANQGSEA. The CDR3 reads CSVASGGEQYF. Written as DNA, the CDR3 is TGCAGCGTCGCAAGCGGGGGCGAGCAGTACTTC.

The table lists this clone with a few counts. V gene TRBV10-1 combines with J gene TRBJ1-3; TRBD1 matches at 7 bases. The CDR3 runs to 14 residues. Trimming removed 6 bases from V and 3 bases from J; junction bases left unmatched: 5. CDR1 is WNHNN, CDR2 SYGVQD, per germline (reference sequence). The CDR3 DNA is TGCGCCAGCAGAACAGGGGTGGATGGAAACACCATATATTTT. This codes for CASRTGVDGNTIYF.

This clone was observed a single time. V usage is TRBV12-2 and J usage is TRBJ1-5; the D call of TRBD1 is as the table states it, not checked on the DNA. TRBV12-2 is given as a pseudogene. This CDR3 has 22 amino acids. This CDR3 is CASRLAYGGDRGKSSSNQPQHF. The CDR3 coding sequence is TGTGCAAGTCGCTTAGCGTACGGCGGGGACAGGGGGAAGAGCAGTTCGAATCAGCCCCAGCATTTT.

The chain carries TRBV6-5 and TRBJ1-4, with D unresolved. This CDR3 region has 15 residues. Trimming pared 5 bases from V and 3 bases from J, leaving 13 bases between. Germline CDR1 reads MNHEY; CDR2 reads SVGAGI. The CDR3 sequence is CASSRSGPSNEKLFF. Written as DNA, the CDR3 is TGTGCCAGCAGTCGCTCCGGTCCCTCTAATGAAAAACTGTTTTTT.

CDR3 sequence: CASSPTTAPNSPLHF. In DNA form, the CDR3 reads TGTGCCAGCTCACCGACGACAGCCCCAAATTCACCCCTCCACTTT. The rearrangement joins TRBV18 to TRBJ1-6; D is possibly TRBD1 (5 bases). Germline assignment: CDR1 KGHSH and CDR2 LQKENI. The length of the CDR3 is 15 residues. Trimming removed 3 bases from V and 7 bases from J, with 13 bases in between.

This chain connects TRBV11-2 to TRBJ1-2; TRBD1 aligns across 7 bases. V lost 5 bases and J lost 0; bases outside the gene matches: 9. The germline gives CDR1 SGHAT, CDR2 FQNNGV. This CDR3 has 16 amino acids. As DNA, the CDR3 is TGTGCCAGCAGCCAACTAGGGACAGCTTCTAACTATGGCTACACCTTC. As protein: CASSQLGTASNYGYTF.

This chain connects TRBV7-8 to TRBJ1-5, with 7 bases that match TRBD1. CDR1 is SGHVS and CDR2 is FQNEAQ in the germline V gene. The V segment lost 2 bases and the J segment 0 bases; nucleotides outside the gene matches: 1. CDR3 length: 15 amino acids. The chain's CDR3 is CASSLRQGSNQPQHF. In DNA form, the CDR3 reads TGTGCCAGCAGCTTAAGACAGGGTAGCAATCAGCCCCAGCATTTT.

The chain joins TRBV4-2 to TRBJ2-1, with a possible D match to TRBD2 (5 bases). V was pared by 4 bases and J by 9 bases, with 10 bases between. Germline V gene data show CDR1 as LGHNA and CDR2 as YNFKEQ. The length of the CDR3 is 12 residues. The CDR3 region is CASSPEGGEQFF. As DNA, the CDR3 is TGTGCCAGCAGCCCTGAGGGTGGTGAGCAGTTCTTC.

V and J are TRBV5-5 and TRBJ2-7; 11 positions agree with TRBD2. Trimming cost V 3 bases and J 7 bases; bases outside gene matches: 9. The CDR3 runs 15 residues. Germline CDR1 is SGHKS and CDR2 is YYEKEE (reference sequence). CDR3 residues: CASSSVLAGVREQYF. Written as DNA, the CDR3 is TGTGCCAGCAGCTCCGTACTAGCGGGAGTGCGAGAGCAGTACTTC.

This clone was seen a handful of times. V usage is TRBV6-6 and J usage is TRBJ1-2; 7 nucleotides line up with TRBD1. V trimming: 5 bases; J trimming: 4 bases; junction bases outside the gene matches: 10. The CDR3 contains 15 residues. Germline CDR1 MNHNY, CDR2 SVGAGI (reference sequence). CDR3 region: CASSQPGGVSYGYTF. DNA for the CDR3: TGTGCCAGCAGTCAGCCAGGGGGTGTCTCCTATGGCTACACCTTC.

The chain joins TRBV4-1 to TRBJ2-2; TRBD1 matches at 9 bases. Per the germline V gene, CDR1 is MGHRA and CDR2 is YSYEKL. Germline trimming cut 3 bases from V and 6 bases from J; bases unmatched to any gene: 8. The CDR3 loop spans 16 amino acids. The CDR3 here is CASSQGDRDLAGELFF. CDR3 nucleotide sequence: TGCGCCAGCAGCCAGGGGGACAGGGATTTAGCCGGGGAGCTGTTTTTT.

This clone was detected only a few times. CDR3 in amino acids: CASSQDRLAETQYF. The CDR3, as DNA: TGTGCCAGCAGCCAAGATCGCCTAGCGGAGACCCAGTACTTC. This chain links TRBV4-2 with TRBJ2-5, with a weak D call TRBD2 (6 bases). CDR3 length: 14 residues. CDR1 and CDR2 (germline): LGHNA, YNFKEQ. V was cut by 0 bases and J by 5 bases, with 10 bases left in between.

The V call is TRBV30, the J call TRBJ2-2; possible D gene TRBD1, 6 bases. Trimming removed 5 bases at V and 6 bases at J, with 19 bases between. Germline V gene data show CDR1 as GTSNPN and CDR2 as SVGIG (reference sequence). The CDR3 consists of 15 residues. CDR3 loop: CAWDGRGLSAGELFF. The CDR3 DNA sequence: TGTGCCTGGGATGGTAGGGGGTTGTCTGCCGGGGAGCTGTTTTTT.

The chain joins TRBV18 to TRBJ1-1, with D perhaps TRBD1 (5 bases). Trimming pared 0 bases from V and 6 bases from J, leaving 17 bases between. Germline lookup yields CDR1 KGHSH and CDR2 LQKENI. This CDR3 contains 16 residues. CDR3 bases: TGTGCCAGCTCACCACCACAAACAGGCACAATCGCTGAAGCTTTCTTT. Translation gives CASSPPQTGTIAEAFF.

CDR3 DNA: TGTGCCAGCAGCCAAGTAGGTCGCGACTCCTCCTACGAGCAGTACTTC. The encoded protein is CASSQVGRDSSYEQYF. The chain links TRBV4-2 to TRBJ2-7; D gene ambiguous. The germline CDR1 and CDR2 sequences are LGHNA and YNFKEQ. This CDR3 has 16 amino acids. Trimming stripped 1 base from V and 0 bases from J, with 13 bases between.

The genes are TRBV21-1 and TRBJ1-3; no check of the table's D call, TRBD1, against the DNA was made. TRBV21-1 is marked as a pseudogene. The CDR3 sequence is 16 residues long. CDR3 in amino acids: CASSKVGQGPGNTIYF. The CDR3, as DNA: TGTGCCAGCAGCAAAGTCGGCCAGGGCCCTGGAAACACCATATATTTT.

The chain couples TRBV4-2 to TRBJ2-7; 8 nucleotides agree with TRBD1. J was trimmed by 1 base and V by 2 bases; bases with no gene match: 7. The V gene's germline CDR1 is LGHNA and CDR2 YNFKEQ. This CDR3 is 16 amino acids long. Written as DNA, the CDR3 is TGTGCCAGCAGCCAATGGACAGGGCCCAAATCCTACGAGCAGTACTTC. Translating gives CASSQWTGPKSYEQYF.

V is TRBV28 and J is TRBJ1-5; no clear D gene. V lost 8 bases and J 0 bases, leaving 14 bases between the germline ends. This CDR3 is built from 15 residues. Germline CDR1 and CDR2: MDHEN and SYDVKM. The CDR3 nucleotides are TGTGCCAGCGGATACAGAAAAGATAGCAATCAGCCCCAGCATTTT. This gives the protein CASGYRKDSNQPQHF.